This T cell receptor beta chain is from a study of cytomegalovirus exposure and HLA in healthy donors (dated by TCRdb to about 2017). About the study as a whole: In an earlier analysis of 587 of the donors, 276 Gb of sequence data and 117 million unique TCR beta sequences from 150 million to 200 million T cells were reported. An early release that covered fewer than 750 HLA-typed donors contained around 300 gigabases of sequencing data and tens of millions of unique TCR sequences. Among the roughly 410 genotyped donors, more than 70% belonged to the genetic ancestry cluster associated with self-reported Caucasian donors. The aim of the study was to test whether cataloging public T cell receptors could identify signatures of past pathogen exposure. Using immunosequencing, the study profiled T cell repertoires from around 680 subjects and related those repertoires to cytomegalovirus serostatus. Along with the roughly 610-subject first cohort, a separate validation cohort of approximately 110 different subjects was used. To predict cytomegalovirus infection status, the study combined high-throughput TCR immunosequencing, statistical association of individual TCRs with disease status, and machine learning. In a later analysis, previously published TCR beta repertoires from more than 500 donors were re-analyzed and high-resolution HLA genotyping was added so that TCR occurrence patterns could be studied. Rather than using new phenotypic data, the later analysis identified candidate immune exposures from TCR beta sequences and from how often those sequences occurred across donors. An earlier analysis of roughly 600 of the donors used high-throughput TCR beta sequencing to judge whether each TCR beta V gene segment behaved as functional or pseudogenic. Donor age, sex, ethnicity and CMV serostatus were compiled together with the repertoire data. A later genetic analysis took genome-wide SNP genotypes for about 55% of the 666 donors and used that subset as a discovery cohort. Every repertoire in the discovery cohort had been generated on one and the same sequencing platform. Class I and class II HLA loci were covered by the typing at four-digit resolution. The number of donors typed differed by locus, with 629-630 for A, B, C, DRB1 and DQB1, more than 500 for DQA1, approximately 570 for DPA1, and roughly 450 for DPB1. Four to six DR-DQ haplotypes were handled as single units for association and clustering because linkage in the cohort was strong. On average, approximately 250,000 unique TCR beta nucleotide sequences were sequenced per donor among a few hundred genotyped donors of the cohort, with roughly 18% of those sequences being non-productive.

Trimming at the junction amounts to 2 bases on V and 10 bases on J, and the germline ends lie 14 bases apart. The CDR3 has 13 amino acids, counting the end cysteine and phenylalanine. The kept DNA is CDR3 alone, 39 bases in frame from the first base. For CDR1 and CDR2, the germline V gene (reference sequence) lists MNHEY and SMNVEV. The library relied on the immunoSEQ multiplex PCR assay. For the multiplex PCR, a mixture combining 60 forward primers for TCR Vbeta segments and 13 reverse primers for TCR Jbeta segments was used. The CDR3 region of rearranged TCR beta genes was amplified from genomic DNA by a multiplex PCR assay. The amplified TCR beta libraries were sequenced on the Illumina HiSeq System as 87-base-pair reads. Regarding the original processing steps: A later analysis counted about 80 million unique TCR beta chains across the approximately 700 repertoires, and approximately 11 million of these chains were shared by at least two donors. Raw reads were error-corrected and collapsed into unique sequences by a nearest-neighbor algorithm in which closely related sequences were merged to remove PCR and sequencing errors. CDR3 sequences were aligned to IMGT reference sequences to assign V, D and J gene segments. For a sequence to be retained, a match of at least six nucleotides was required to both a V gene segment and a J gene segment. A rearrangement counted as productive if the CDR3 had no stop codons and remained in frame with V and J, and every other rearrangement counted as non-productive. Following IMGT convention, CDR3 was defined as the stretch from the second conserved V-encoded cysteine to the conserved J-encoded phenylalanine. The earlier analysis of about 610 of the donors excluded sequences that lacked an unambiguous match to a single V gene segment. An earlier analysis of under 750 of the donors called V segments functional above 56.7% productive rearrangements and segregating when the between-donor standard deviation exceeded 5%. To diagnose cytomegalovirus status from the catalog of TCR beta chain sequences, a statistical classification framework was built. A later analysis assigned V and J genes by comparing TCR nucleotide sequences with IMGT/GENE-DB human TR gene sequences. The TCRdist pipeline was used in a later analysis to assign CDR3 sequences and most-parsimonious VDJ recombination scenarios. A later analysis defined each TCR beta chain by its CDR3 amino acid sequence plus V-gene family, and excluded reads lacking a unique V-gene family. In a later analysis, some 600 highly shared, low-generation-probability nucleotide sequences were removed to address suspected cross-contamination and a sequencing artifact. For each public chain, a later analysis derived a clonal expansion index from normalized ranks of inferred template counts within each repertoire. A later analysis computed generation probabilities with a VDJ recombination model fitted to out-of-frame rearrangements, and checked the results against IGoR. Hypergeometric tests were used in a later analysis to score TCR-TCR, TCR-HLA and TCR-CMV co-occurrence, with a repertoire-size bias correction applied to the TCR pairs. To estimate false discovery rates, a later analysis permuted the HLA or CMV assignments 20 times. In a later analysis, co-occurring TCRs were grouped using DBSCAN, and TCRdist sequence similarity was added for clustering within HLA-allele-positive subsets. Co-occurrence clustering excluded repertoires with fewer than 30,000 or more than 120,000 public chains, plus five with anomalous nucleotide sharing. TCRdb's version of the immuneACCESS table is confined to in-frame rearrangements and falls short of the full clone set. An unresolved V gene accounts for under half of the shortfall where checked; the remainder is of unknown origin. Clonal size and the V and J genes are those of that table, whereas D and trimming came from the DNA. The sample yields over 150,000 clones; around 88% were counted once. 0.8% to 1% of the sample comes from the top ten.

This clone was observed a single time. No cognate antigen has been identified for it. Base qualities are not recorded, but no much larger clone differs from it by a single base. The cohort was made up of 666 healthy bone marrow donors. At the time of sampling, all cohort members were nominally healthy, though unrecorded immune exposures were likely present. The donor was CMV seronegative and was included in the group of hundreds of seronegative cohort members. A peripheral blood sample was collected from each donor, and TCR beta sequencing was performed on peripheral blood mononuclear cells. Genomic DNA was extracted from the blood cell samples with the Qiagen DNeasy Blood Extraction Kit. The research as a whole found: The only immune exposure information available for the cohort was CMV serostatus. Linkage disequilibrium might explain the correlated functional status among segregating V segments, but an unknown experimental factor could not be excluded. At a false discovery rate of 0.05, a later analysis linked roughly 17,000 TCR beta sequences to specific HLA alleles. A later analysis found that most CMV-associated TCR beta chains appeared HLA-restricted, with HLA associations seemingly driven largely by CMV exposure. Most TCR sequences were seen in very few donors, while some public TCRs were found in many individuals. According to the authors, the approach could potentially be generalized to other disease states and immunological phenotypes. Because HLA typing was missing for some donors at each locus, association tests included only the typed subset. Presence/absence analyses assumed roughly uniform sequencing depth across donors, an assumption that may not hold. In the study, around 150 TCR beta chains were listed as associated with cytomegalovirus. In a later genetic analysis, fewer N-insertions in productive TCRs were reported among donors in an Asian-associated ancestry cluster than the roughly 710-donor mean. A later analysis found that HLA-associated TCR beta chains were more clonally expanded and had lower generation probabilities than equally common non-associated chains. In vitro tests confirmed that a few of the cytomegalovirus-associated TCR beta chains recognize cytomegalovirus antigens. In a later analysis, several top co-occurrence clusters were reported to appear linked to parvovirus B19, influenza, CMV and Epstein-Barr virus. V-gene and J-gene trimming of TCR beta chains was associated with a missense DCLRE1C variant in a later genetic analysis, and the association was replicated in an independent cohort. Some IMGT-functional V segments, including TRBV6-2 and TRBV6-3, could not be told apart with the 87-base-pair reads, so those segments were excluded. In an earlier analysis of approximately 590 of the donors, most TCR beta V segments were observed in productive rearrangements about 90% or about 30% of the time, broadly matching IMGT annotations. In a later analysis, the rate of TCR association differed among HLA loci, with DRB1 alleles having the most associated TCRs and HLA-C alleles having the fewest. In both the original and validation cohorts, the classifier was reported to diagnose cytomegalovirus status with high specificity and sensitivity. Over 15 rarely observed V segments, including chromosome 9 orphons, were excluded from the earlier analysis of several hundred of the donors because counts were too low. Only TCR beta chains were sequenced in this cohort, and the absence of alpha or paired-chain data limited detectable features. A cluster of highly shared sequence variants was judged likely to be a technical artifact of the sequencing pipeline. A further reported finding was that TCR beta sequences accurately predicted the HLA-A and HLA-B alleles for most subjects in the first cohort. When HLA alleles, especially DR and DQ, strongly co-occurred, TCR associations were difficult to assign to individual alleles.

The chain is encoded by TRBV27 joined to TRBJ1-1; a tentative D call is TRBD1 (5 bases match). The TCR originated in a woman in her thirties in good health and CMV-seronegative. Sequences were obtained from PBMCs. The CDR3 has the sequence CASSLAGGGRAFF. The nucleotide sequence is TGTGCCAGCAGTTTAGCGGGGGGAGGGAGAGCTTTCTTT.